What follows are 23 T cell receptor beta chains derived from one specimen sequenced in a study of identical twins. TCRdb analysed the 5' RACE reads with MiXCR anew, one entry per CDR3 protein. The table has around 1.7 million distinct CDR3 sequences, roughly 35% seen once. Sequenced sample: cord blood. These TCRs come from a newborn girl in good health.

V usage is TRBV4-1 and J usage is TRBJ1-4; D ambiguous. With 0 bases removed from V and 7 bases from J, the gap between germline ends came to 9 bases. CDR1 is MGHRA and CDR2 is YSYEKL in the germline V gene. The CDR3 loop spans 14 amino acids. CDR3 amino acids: CASSQDPDLEKLFF. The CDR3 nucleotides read TGCGCCAGCAGCCAAGACCCCGACCTTGAAAAACTGTTTTTT.

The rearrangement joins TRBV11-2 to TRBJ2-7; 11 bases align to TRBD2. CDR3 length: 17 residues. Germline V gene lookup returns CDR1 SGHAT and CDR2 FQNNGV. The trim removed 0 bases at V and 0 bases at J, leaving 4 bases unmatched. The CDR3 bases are TGTGCCAGCAGCTTAGATCGGACTAGCGGGCTCTCCTACGAGCAGTACTTC. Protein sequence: CASSLDRTSGLSYEQYF.

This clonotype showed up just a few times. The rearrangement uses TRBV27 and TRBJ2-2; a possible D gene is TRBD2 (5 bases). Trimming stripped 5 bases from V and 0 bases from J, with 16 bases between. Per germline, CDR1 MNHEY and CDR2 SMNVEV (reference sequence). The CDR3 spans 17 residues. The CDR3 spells CASSLTRTPANTGELFF. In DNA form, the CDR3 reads TGTGCCAGCAGTCTCACTAGGACCCCCGCGAACACCGGGGAGCTGTTTTTT.

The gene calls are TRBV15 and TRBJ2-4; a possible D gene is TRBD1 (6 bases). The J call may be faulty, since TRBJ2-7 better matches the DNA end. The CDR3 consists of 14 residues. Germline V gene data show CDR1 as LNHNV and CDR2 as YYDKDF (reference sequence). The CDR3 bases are TGTGCCACCAGCAGAGATCAGGGGAACTACGAGCAGTACTTC. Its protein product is CATSRDQGNYEQYF.

In DNA form, the CDR3 reads TGTGCCAGCAGTTACATGGGAAACACCGGGGAGCTGTTTTTT. Protein product: CASSYMGNTGELFF. V gene TRBV6-5 combines with J gene TRBJ2-2; D is undetermined. This CDR3 has 14 residues. V lost 2 bases, J lost 2 bases, and 6 bases lay in between. The V gene's germline CDR1 is MNHEY and CDR2 SVGAGI.

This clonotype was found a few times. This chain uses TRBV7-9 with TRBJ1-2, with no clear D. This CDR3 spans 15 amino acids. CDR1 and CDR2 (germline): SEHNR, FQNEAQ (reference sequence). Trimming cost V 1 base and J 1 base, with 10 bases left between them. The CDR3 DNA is TGTGCCAGCAGCTTAGTCCTCAGTGTTAACTATGGCTACACCTTC. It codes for CASSLVLSVNYGYTF. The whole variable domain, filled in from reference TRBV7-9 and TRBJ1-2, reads DTGVSQNPRHKITKRGQNVTFRCDPISEHNRLYWYRQTLGQGPEFLTYFQNEAQLEKSRLLSDRFSAERPKGSFSTLEIQRTEQGDSAMYLCASSLVLSVNYGYTFGSGTRLTVV.

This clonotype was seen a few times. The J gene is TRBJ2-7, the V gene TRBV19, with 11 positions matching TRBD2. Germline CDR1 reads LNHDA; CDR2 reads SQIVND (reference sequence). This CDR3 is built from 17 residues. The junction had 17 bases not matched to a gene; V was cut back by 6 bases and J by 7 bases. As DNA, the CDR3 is TGTGCCAGTAGCTCACCGGGACTAGCGGTAGGAGGATGGGAGCAGTACTTC. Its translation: CASSSPGLAVGGWEQYF.

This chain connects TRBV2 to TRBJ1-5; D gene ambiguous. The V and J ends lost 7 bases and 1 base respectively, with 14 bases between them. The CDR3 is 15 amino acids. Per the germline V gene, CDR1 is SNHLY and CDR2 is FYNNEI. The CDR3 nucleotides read TGTGCCAGCACGGACCGCTTGCGGAGCAATCAGCCCCAGCATTTT. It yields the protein CASTDRLRSNQPQHF.

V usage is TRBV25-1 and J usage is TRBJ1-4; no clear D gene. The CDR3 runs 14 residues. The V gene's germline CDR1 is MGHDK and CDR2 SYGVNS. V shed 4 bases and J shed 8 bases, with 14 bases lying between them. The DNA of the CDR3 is TGTGCCAGCAGTGCGGGAGCCTGGTCCGAAAAACTGTTTTTT. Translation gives CASSAGAWSEKLFF. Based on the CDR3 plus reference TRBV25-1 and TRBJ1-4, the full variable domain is EADIYQTPRYLVIGTGKKITLECSQTMGHDKMYWYQQDPGMELHLIHYSYGVNSTEKGDLSSESTVSRIRTEHFPLTLESARPSHTSQYLCASSAGAWSEKLFFGSGTQLSVL.

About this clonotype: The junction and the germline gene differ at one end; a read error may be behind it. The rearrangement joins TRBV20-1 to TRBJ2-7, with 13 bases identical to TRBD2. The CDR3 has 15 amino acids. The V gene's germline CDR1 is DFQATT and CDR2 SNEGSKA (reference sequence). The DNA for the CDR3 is TGCAGTGCACAGGGACTAGCGGGAAGATCCTGCGAGCAGTACTTC. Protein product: CSAQGLAGRSCEQYF.

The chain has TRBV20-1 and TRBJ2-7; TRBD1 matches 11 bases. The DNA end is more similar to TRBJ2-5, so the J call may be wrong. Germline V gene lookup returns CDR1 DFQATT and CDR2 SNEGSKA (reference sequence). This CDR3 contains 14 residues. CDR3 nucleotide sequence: TGCAGTGCTGGAAAGGACAGGGGGCGCCAGACCCAGTACTTC. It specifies CSAGKDRGRQTQYF.

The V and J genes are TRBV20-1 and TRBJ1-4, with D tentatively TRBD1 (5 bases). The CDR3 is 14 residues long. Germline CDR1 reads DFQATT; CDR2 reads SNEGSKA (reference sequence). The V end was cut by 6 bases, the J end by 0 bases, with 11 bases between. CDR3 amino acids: CSAPGTTTNEKLFF. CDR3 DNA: TGCAGTGCCCCTGGGACTACAACTAATGAAAAACTGTTTTTT.

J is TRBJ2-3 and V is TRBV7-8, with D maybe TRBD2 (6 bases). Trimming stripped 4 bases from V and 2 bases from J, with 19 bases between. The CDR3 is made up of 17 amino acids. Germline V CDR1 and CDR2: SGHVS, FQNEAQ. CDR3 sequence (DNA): TGTGCCAGCAGCTCCTCCGTGGGTGGGAGGCCCACAGATACGCAGTATTTT. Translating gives CASSSSVGGRPTDTQYF.

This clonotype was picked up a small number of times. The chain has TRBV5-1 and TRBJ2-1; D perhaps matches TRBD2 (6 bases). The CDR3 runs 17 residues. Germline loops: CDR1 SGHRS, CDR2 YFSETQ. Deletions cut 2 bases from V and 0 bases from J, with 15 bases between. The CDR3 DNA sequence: TGCGCCAGCAGCTTAAACCCGGGAGCGTCCTCCTACAATGAGCAGTTCTTC. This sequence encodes CASSLNPGASSYNEQFF.

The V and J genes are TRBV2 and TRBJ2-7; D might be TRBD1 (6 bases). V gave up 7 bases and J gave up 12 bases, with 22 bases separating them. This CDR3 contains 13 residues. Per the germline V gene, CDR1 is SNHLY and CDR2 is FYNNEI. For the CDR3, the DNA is TGTGCCAGCACCTCAACCGGGACAAGCCCCCGGTACTTC. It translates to CASTSTGTSPRYF.

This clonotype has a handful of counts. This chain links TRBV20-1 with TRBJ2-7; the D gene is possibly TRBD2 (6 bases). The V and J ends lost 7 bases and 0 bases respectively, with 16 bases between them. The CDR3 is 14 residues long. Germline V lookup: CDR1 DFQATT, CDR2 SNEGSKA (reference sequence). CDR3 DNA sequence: TGCAGTGTACGATCTGGGGGGAGCTCCTACGAGCAGTACTTC. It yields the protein CSVRSGGSSYEQYF.

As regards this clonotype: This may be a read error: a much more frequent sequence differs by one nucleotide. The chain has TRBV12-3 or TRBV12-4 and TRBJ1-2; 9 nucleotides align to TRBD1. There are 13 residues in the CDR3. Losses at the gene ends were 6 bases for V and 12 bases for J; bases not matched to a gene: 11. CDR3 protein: CASSRDRDFGHTF. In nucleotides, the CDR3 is TGTGCCAGCAGCCGGGACAGGGATTTCGGCCACACCTTC.

CDR3 sequence reads: CASRSPGSSYNEQYF. CDR3 bases: TGTGCCAGCAGGTCGCCCGGGTCCTCCTACAATGAGCAGTACTTC. The genes are TRBV7-9 and TRBJ2-1; no clear D gene. The last part of the DNA fits TRBJ2-7 better; the J call may be wrong. Germline V gene lookup returns CDR1 SEHNR and CDR2 FQNEAQ (reference sequence). The CDR3 consists of 15 residues.

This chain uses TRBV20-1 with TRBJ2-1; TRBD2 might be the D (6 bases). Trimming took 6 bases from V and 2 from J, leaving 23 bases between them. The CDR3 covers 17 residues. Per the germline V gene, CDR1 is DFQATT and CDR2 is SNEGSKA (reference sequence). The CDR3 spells CSAKSRDSLGAYNEQFF. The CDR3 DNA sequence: TGCAGTGCCAAATCCCGGGACTCCCTCGGGGCCTACAATGAGCAGTTCTTC.

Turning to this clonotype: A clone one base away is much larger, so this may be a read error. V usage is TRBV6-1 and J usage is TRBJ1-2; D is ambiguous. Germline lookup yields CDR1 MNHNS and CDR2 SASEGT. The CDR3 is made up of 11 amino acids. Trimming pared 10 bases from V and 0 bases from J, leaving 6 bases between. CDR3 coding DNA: TGTGCCATCAGGCCTAACTATGGCTACACCTTC. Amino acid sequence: CAIRPNYGYTF.

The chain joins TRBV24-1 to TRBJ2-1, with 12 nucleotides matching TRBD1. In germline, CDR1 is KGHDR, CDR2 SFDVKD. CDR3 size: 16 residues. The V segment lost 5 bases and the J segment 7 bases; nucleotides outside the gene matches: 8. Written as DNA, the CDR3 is TGTGCCACCAGTGTCCACCGGGACAGGGGGCAGAATGAGCAGTTCTTC. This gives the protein CATSVHRDRGQNEQFF.

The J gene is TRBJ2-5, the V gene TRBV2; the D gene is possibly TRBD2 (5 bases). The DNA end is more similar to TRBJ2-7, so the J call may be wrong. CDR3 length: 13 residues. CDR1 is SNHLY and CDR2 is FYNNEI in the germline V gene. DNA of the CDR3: TGTGCCAGCAGTGCACTAGTCGTGTACGAGCAGTACTTC. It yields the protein CASSALVVYEQYF.

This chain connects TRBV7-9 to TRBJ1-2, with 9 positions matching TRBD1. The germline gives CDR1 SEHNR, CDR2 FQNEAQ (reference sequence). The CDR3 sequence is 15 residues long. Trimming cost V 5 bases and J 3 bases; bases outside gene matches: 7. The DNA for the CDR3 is TGTGCCAGCAGCATTCCCGGGACAGGGCACTATGGCTACACCTTC. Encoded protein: CASSIPGTGHYGYTF.